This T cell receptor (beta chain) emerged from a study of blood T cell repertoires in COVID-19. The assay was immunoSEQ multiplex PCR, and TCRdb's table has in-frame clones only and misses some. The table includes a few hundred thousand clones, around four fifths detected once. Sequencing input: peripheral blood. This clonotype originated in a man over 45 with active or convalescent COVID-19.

The CDR3 sequence: CAWSGTGGARTF. DNA of the CDR3: TGTGCCTGGAGTGGAACAGGGGGGGCGCGAACCTTC. The genes are TRBV30 and TRBJ1-2; TRBD1 matches 8 bases. Unmatched junction bases numbered 9, after V lost 1 base and J lost 14 bases. The germline gives CDR1 GTSNPN, CDR2 SVGIG (reference sequence). CDR3 length: 12 residues.